The 10 T cell receptor beta chains listed next were all sequenced from one sample in a study of blood T cell repertoires in COVID-19. The table came from immunoSEQ multiplex PCR; TCRdb's copy has only in-frame clones and leaves some out. The sample contains 95,000 to 150,000 clones, about 86% of which appear only once. The sample consisted of peripheral blood. These receptors all come from a woman aged 45-65 years with acute or convalescent COVID-19.

The chain joins TRBV6-1 to TRBJ1-6; D might be TRBD1 (5 bases). The CDR3 length is 16 residues. Trimming took 4 bases from V and 5 from J, leaving 15 bases between them. Germline values: CDR1 MNHNS, CDR2 SASEGT. The CDR3 sequence: CASSARLWGDNSPLHF. CDR3 bases: TGTGCCAGCAGTGCTCGGCTTTGGGGCGATAATTCACCCCTCCACTTT.

This clone was seen once. The rearrangement uses TRBV14 and TRBJ2-5; possibly TRBD1 for D (5 bases). The CDR3 loop spans 15 amino acids. Germline V CDR1 and CDR2: SGHDN, FVKESK. V lost 4 bases and J lost 4, with 16 bases in between. CDR3 in DNA: TGTGCCAGCAGCCCCCGGACATATACTCGAGAGACCCAGTACTTC. It codes for CASSPRTYTRETQYF.

In its sample, this clone was seen a few times. V and J are TRBV4-1 and TRBJ1-5, with D perhaps TRBD1 (6 bases). The CDR3 loop spans 13 amino acids. Germline V gene lookup returns CDR1 MGHRA and CDR2 YSYEKL. The V and J ends lost 3 bases and 7 bases respectively, with 10 bases between them. The CDR3 region has the DNA TGCGCCAGCAGCCACTCAGGGGTACAGCCCCAGCATTTT. The encoded protein is CASSHSGVQPQHF.

V and J are TRBV2 and TRBJ1-1; TRBD1 is a possible D gene (6 bases). This CDR3 contains 13 residues. The germline V gene has CDR1 SNHLY and CDR2 FYNNEI. V was pared by 6 bases and J by 1 base, with 9 bases between. The CDR3 sequence: CASRQQGNTEAFF. The CDR3 DNA reads as TGTGCCAGCAGGCAACAGGGGAACACTGAAGCTTTCTTT.

The chain joins TRBV4-1 to TRBJ1-3; 7 positions agree with TRBD1. Germline CDR1 MGHRA, CDR2 YSYEKL. The V and J ends lost 4 bases and 2 bases, in that order; junction bases with no gene match: 5. This CDR3 has 15 amino acids. The CDR3 here is CASSLLRGPGNTIYF. Written as DNA, the CDR3 is TGCGCCAGCAGCCTACTAAGGGGGCCTGGAAACACCATATATTTT.

This chain links TRBV4-2 with TRBJ2-5; 7 bases are a match to TRBD2. The J call may be incorrect, as the DNA end agrees better with TRBJ2-7. The CDR3 is made up of 15 amino acids. CDR1 LGHNA and CDR2 YNFKEQ come from the germline V gene. CDR3 protein: CASSQDTSGTYEQYF. The CDR3 bases are TGTGCCAGCAGCCAAGATACCAGCGGGACCTACGAGCAGTACTTC.

In its sample, this clone was seen once. The rearrangement uses TRBV7-9 and TRBJ2-1, with 8 bases aligning to TRBD2. The CDR3 has 17 amino acids. CDR1 and CDR2 from the germline V gene are SEHNR and FQNEAQ (reference sequence). Losses at the gene ends were 5 bases for V and 4 bases for J; bases not matched to a gene: 13. The CDR3 DNA reads as TGTGCCAGCAGCCCCCTGGGGAGGACTAGCTTGTACAATGAGCAGTTCTTC. It yields the protein CASSPLGRTSLYNEQFF.

This clone was counted a few times. A read error may account for a junction end that differs from germline. The J gene is TRBJ1-2, the V gene TRBV27; D gene ambiguous. The germline V gene has CDR1 MNHEY and CDR2 SMNVEV (reference sequence). The length of the CDR3 is 14 residues. CDR3 nucleotide sequence: TGTGCCAGCGGTTTTTCGGGTTACCGGGGAGGCTACACCTTC. Amino acid sequence: CASGFSGYRGGYTF.

CDR3 in amino acids: CASRPDRDYGYTF. The CDR3 region has the DNA TGTGCCAGCAGACCCGACAGGGACTATGGCTACACCTTC. This chain joins TRBV28 and TRBJ1-2; 7 bases fit TRBD1. With 6 bases clipped from V and 3 bases from J, the junction kept 4 bases outside the gene matches. The CDR3 contains 13 residues. Germline lookup yields CDR1 MDHEN and CDR2 SYDVKM.

The gene calls are TRBV28 and TRBJ2-7, with 7 bases lining up with TRBD1. The junction had 4 bases not matched to a gene; V was cut back by 2 bases and J by 0 bases. Looked up from germline, CDR1 is MDHEN and CDR2 is SYDVKM. There are 15 residues in the CDR3. This chain's CDR3 is CASSLIGTASYEQYF. In DNA, the CDR3 is TGTGCCAGCAGTTTAATTGGGACAGCCTCCTACGAGCAGTACTTC.